Presented here are 5 T cell receptor beta chains from one specimen sequenced in a study of a mutant IDH1 vaccine in newly diagnosed glioma. The time point denotes: week 35, safety follow-up. The study gave 300 ug of mutant IDH1 20-mer peptide per vaccine dose, with topical imiquimod. The antigens of these receptors remain unknown. Repertoires were generated with immunoSEQ multiplex PCR, while TCRdb's copy carries only in-frame clones and drops some. This sample yields tens of thousands of clones, of which more than 80% are seen a single time; 5% to 6.5% belongs to the top ten. Sequencing used PBMCs, obtained from a glioma patient whose treatment included an IDH1 peptide vaccine. The receptor source for this set is a man in his forties with glioma.

The chain is built from TRBV28 and TRBJ1-4; possibly TRBD1 for D (5 bases). The CDR3 consists of 14 residues. V lost 6 bases and J 7 bases, leaving 15 bases between the germline ends. CDR1 is MDHEN and CDR2 is SYDVKM in the germline V gene. The DNA for the CDR3 is TGTGCCAGCAGAGTAGTTGGGGGGAGTGAAAAACTGTTTTTT. Protein: CASRVVGGSEKLFF.

The rearrangement joins TRBV7-8 to TRBJ2-3; D tentatively reads TRBD1 or TRBD2 (6 bases each). This CDR3 is built from 17 residues. Germline V CDR1 and CDR2: SGHVS, FQNEAQ. Trimming took 8 bases from V and 0 from J, leaving 21 bases between them. CDR3 amino acids: CASGVGEGGISTDTQYF. The CDR3 coding sequence is TGTGCCAGCGGGGTCGGAGAAGGGGGGATTAGCACAGATACGCAGTATTTT.

The chain has TRBV7-8 and TRBJ2-1; 9 bases agree with TRBD2. CDR1 SGHVS and CDR2 FQNEAQ come from the germline V gene. The length of the CDR3 is 14 residues. Trimming took 1 base from V and 15 from J; bases not matched to a gene: 10. Here the CDR3 DNA reads TGTGCCAGCAGCTTAGTATGGCTAGCGGGGTCCTGGTTCTTC. It encodes CASSLVWLAGSWFF.

Only a few counts were recorded for this clone. Different DNA sequences within this sample yield the same CDR3. The chain combines TRBV27 with TRBJ2-7; 7 positions match TRBD1. Germline V gene data show CDR1 as MNHEY and CDR2 as SMNVEV (reference sequence). J was trimmed by 0 bases and V by 6 bases; bases with no gene match: 2. The CDR3 is made up of 13 amino acids. The CDR3 loop is CASSRDSSYEQYF. CDR3 coding DNA: TGTGCCAGCAGCCGGGACAGCTCCTACGAGCAGTACTTC.

The V gene is TRBV5-4, the J gene TRBJ2-7, with D possibly TRBD1 on 5 matching bases. This CDR3 has 15 amino acids. Germline CDR1 is SGHNT and CDR2 is YYREEE (reference sequence). V gave up 1 base and J gave up 4 bases, with 15 bases separating them. CDR3 sequence (DNA): TGTGCCAGCAGCTTGCGGCAGGGTCATATTTACGAGCAGTACTTC. Translated: CASSLRQGHIYEQYF.